Below, 20 T cell receptor beta chains from the same sample are listed, as sequenced in a study of graft-versus-host responses after intestinal transplantation. These receptors' antigens are unknown. Sequencing used immunoSEQ multiplex PCR; TCRdb keeps in-frame clones, though not all of them. The data contain just under 65,000 clones, approximately 91% of them singletons. Here the sequenced sample was unstimulated CD8+ T cells sorted from spleen or lymph node cells, taken before transplant. The receptors shown here come from a human donor who was the organ donor for an intestinal transplant.

Only one count was recorded for this clone. This chain connects TRBV5-6 to TRBJ1-1; D may be TRBD1 (5 bases). The CDR3 loop spans 14 amino acids. The V end lost 0 bases, the J end lost 1 base, and 7 bases lay between the germline ends. Germline CDR1 reads SGHDT; CDR2 reads YYEEEE. The CDR3 reads CASSLGQTNTEAFF. CDR3 bases: TGTGCCAGCAGCTTGGGACAGACGAACACTGAAGCTTTCTTT.

The chain couples TRBV2 to TRBJ1-2, with 7 bases fitting TRBD1. This CDR3 spans 14 amino acids. Germline trimming cut 6 bases from V and 2 bases from J; bases unmatched to any gene: 6. CDR1 and CDR2 from the germline V gene are SNHLY and FYNNEI. The CDR3 loop is CASREGASNYGYTF. The CDR3 region has the DNA TGTGCCAGCAGGGAGGGGGCGTCGAACTATGGCTACACCTTC. The full variable domain, completed using reference TRBV2 and TRBJ1-2, is EPEVTQTPSHQVTQMGQEVILRCVPISNHLYFYWYRQILGQKVEFLVSFYNNEISEKSEIFDDQFSVERPDGSNFTLKIRSTKLEDSAMYFCASREGASNYGYTFGSGTRLTVV.

The V and J genes are TRBV4-1 and TRBJ1-5, with D unresolved. The V and J ends lost 0 bases and 6 bases respectively, with 12 bases between them. Looked up from germline, CDR1 is MGHRA and CDR2 is YSYEKL. The CDR3 runs 15 residues. CDR3 nucleotides: TGCGCCAGCAGCCAAGATCTCGGGTACGCTCAGCCCCAGCATTTT. The encoded protein is CASSQDLGYAQPQHF.

V is TRBV7-6 and J is TRBJ2-7; 7 bases map to TRBD2. With V trimmed by 8 bases and J by 2 bases, 12 bases remained unmatched. In germline, CDR1 is SGHVS, CDR2 FNYEAQ. This CDR3 is built from 15 residues. CDR3 nucleotide sequence: TGTGCCAGCGGACCACGGGAGGCCCTTCCCTACGAGCAGTACTTC. This translates into CASGPREALPYEQYF.

The rearrangement joins TRBV28 to TRBJ1-4; D gene uncertain. The CDR3 runs to 17 residues. V dropped 2 bases and J dropped 3 bases, with 16 bases sitting between them. In germline, CDR1 is MDHEN, CDR2 SYDVKM. In DNA, the CDR3 is TGTGCCAGCAGTTTAAGAAATCCCAGGTCGGCTAATGAAAAACTGTTTTTT. This encodes CASSLRNPRSANEKLFF.

This rearrangement joins TRBV19 to TRBJ2-7, with D maybe TRBD2 (6 bases). The CDR3 extends over 13 amino acids. The V end lost 4 bases, the J end lost 3 bases, and 10 bases lay between the germline ends. The germline CDR1 and CDR2 sequences are LNHDA and SQIVND (reference sequence). CDR3 sequence (DNA): TGTGCCAGTAGTACGGGGACTCTCTACGAGCAGTACTTC. This gives the protein CASSTGTLYEQYF.

The CDR3 here is CASSRGQGISYEQYF. The CDR3 coding sequence is TGTGCCAGCAGTCGGGGACAGGGCATATCCTACGAGCAGTACTTC. The rearrangement joins TRBV5-6 to TRBJ2-7; 9 bases match TRBD1. V shed 5 bases, J shed 1 base, and the junction held 7 bases outside the gene matches. The CDR3 spans 15 residues. Per germline, CDR1 SGHDT and CDR2 YYEEEE.

The chain joins TRBV28 to TRBJ2-7; 7 bases match TRBD2. Germline CDR1 is MDHEN and CDR2 is SYDVKM. This CDR3 spans 16 amino acids. Trimming took 6 bases from V and 3 from J; bases not matched to a gene: 14. The CDR3 here is CASSPTWREFGYEQYF. The CDR3 DNA reads as TGTGCCAGCAGCCCGACCTGGCGGGAGTTTGGCTACGAGCAGTACTTC.

V gene TRBV6-1 combines with J gene TRBJ1-2; 8 bases align to TRBD1. V lost 6 bases to trimming and J lost 3 bases; unmatched junction nucleotides: 6. Germline values: CDR1 MNHNS, CDR2 SASEGT. This CDR3 region has 14 residues. Here the CDR3 reads CASRRQGLDYGYTF. The CDR3 nucleotides are TGTGCCAGCAGGAGACAGGGGTTGGACTATGGCTACACCTTC.

The chain carries TRBV30 and TRBJ2-1; 10 bases match TRBD1. Germline assignment: CDR1 GTSNPN and CDR2 SVGIG (reference sequence). The CDR3 is 14 residues long. After removal of 4 bases from V and 5 bases from J, the junction contained 5 bases not matched to a gene. The CDR3 spells CAWIAGTGDNEQFF. The CDR3 DNA reads as TGTGCCTGGATAGCCGGGACAGGGGACAATGAGCAGTTCTTC.

The chain uses TRBV5-1 and TRBJ2-7; 8 bases agree with TRBD1. V lost 4 bases, J lost 3 bases, and 6 bases stayed unmatched. Germline lookup yields CDR1 SGHRS and CDR2 YFSETQ. The length of the CDR3 is 14 residues. In nucleotides, the CDR3 is TGCGCCAGCAGCATGACAGGGGATGACTACGAGCAGTACTTC. It encodes CASSMTGDDYEQYF.

The chain links TRBV9 to TRBJ1-1; 7 nucleotides match TRBD1. Trimming cost V 0 bases and J 3 bases; bases outside gene matches: 11. From germline, CDR1 is SGDLS and CDR2 YYNGEE. There are 17 residues in the CDR3. The CDR3 DNA reads TGTGCCAGCAGCGTAGGAGACAACAGGGGAGAAGACACTGAAGCTTTCTTT. This encodes CASSVGDNRGEDTEAFF.

The rearrangement links TRBV7-9 to TRBJ1-4; a weak D match, TRBD1 (6 bases). This CDR3 is built from 15 residues. Deletions cut 1 base from V and 8 bases from J, with 14 bases between. CDR1 SEHNR and CDR2 FQNEAQ come from the germline V gene (reference sequence). The CDR3 reads CASSLDRARSEKLFF. The CDR3 nucleotides are TGTGCCAGCAGCTTAGACAGGGCCCGAAGCGAAAAACTGTTTTTT.

This chain links TRBV5-1 with TRBJ2-3; TRBD1 matches 11 bases. After removal of 4 bases from V and 4 bases from J, the junction contained 5 bases not matched to a gene. The CDR3 is 15 amino acids. Germline values: CDR1 SGHRS, CDR2 YFSETQ. CDR3: CASSGTGGLSDTQYF. CDR3 sequence (DNA): TGCGCCAGCAGCGGGACAGGGGGGCTTTCAGATACGCAGTATTTT.

CDR3 residues: CATSRRILIAASSYNEQFF. The CDR3 DNA follows: TGTGCCACCAGCAGACGTATCTTAATAGCGGCCAGCTCCTACAATGAGCAGTTCTTC. The gene calls are TRBV15 and TRBJ2-1, with D maybe TRBD2 (6 bases). Germline V gene sequence: CDR1 LNHNV, CDR2 YYDKDF (reference sequence). The CDR3 loop spans 19 amino acids. The V gene lost 2 bases and the J gene lost 0 bases, with 20 bases spanning the gap.

This chain uses TRBV19 with TRBJ2-1; 7 bases are shared with TRBD2. Germline assignment: CDR1 LNHDA and CDR2 SQIVND (reference sequence). This CDR3 is 13 amino acids long. V shed 2 bases, J shed 7 bases, and the junction held 2 bases outside the gene matches. The CDR3 protein is CASSIPGGNEQFF. The DNA of the CDR3 is TGTGCCAGTAGTATACCGGGGGGAAATGAGCAGTTCTTC.

The chain recombines TRBV10-3 with TRBJ1-3, with D perhaps TRBD1 (6 bases). V was shortened by 4 bases and J by 0 bases, with 13 bases between the two germline ends. Per the germline V gene, CDR1 is ENHRY and CDR2 is SYGVKD. This CDR3 is 16 amino acids long. CDR3 sequence (DNA): TGTGCCATCAGTGGGACAGTTCAAGACTCTGGAAACACCATATATTTT. Encoded protein: CAISGTVQDSGNTIYF.

The rearrangement links TRBV30 to TRBJ2-2; D is possibly TRBD2 (6 bases). This CDR3 is built from 11 residues. V was cut by 4 bases and J by 7 bases, with 7 bases left in between. Germline CDR1 reads GTSNPN; CDR2 reads SVGIG (reference sequence). The CDR3 DNA follows: TGTGCCTGGACGCGGGGCGGGGAGCTGTTTTTT. Translated: CAWTRGGELFF.

This rearrangement joins TRBV29-1 to TRBJ1-2, with D unclear. In germline, CDR1 is SQVTM, CDR2 ANQGSEA. The V end was cut by 4 bases, the J end by 6 bases, with 12 bases between. This CDR3 has 12 amino acids. CDR3 residues: CSVGHQVDGYTF. The CDR3 DNA follows: TGCAGCGTTGGCCACCAGGTGGATGGCTACACCTTC.

This sequence joins TRBV27 and TRBJ2-1; 10 nucleotides match TRBD2. The CDR3 has 16 residues. V shed 4 bases and J 5 bases; nucleotides not matched to a gene: 8. The germline V gene has CDR1 MNHEY and CDR2 SMNVEV (reference sequence). CDR3 loop: CASSSLISGRDNEQFF. For the CDR3, the DNA is TGTGCCAGCAGTTCCCTCATCAGCGGGAGGGACAATGAGCAGTTCTTC.